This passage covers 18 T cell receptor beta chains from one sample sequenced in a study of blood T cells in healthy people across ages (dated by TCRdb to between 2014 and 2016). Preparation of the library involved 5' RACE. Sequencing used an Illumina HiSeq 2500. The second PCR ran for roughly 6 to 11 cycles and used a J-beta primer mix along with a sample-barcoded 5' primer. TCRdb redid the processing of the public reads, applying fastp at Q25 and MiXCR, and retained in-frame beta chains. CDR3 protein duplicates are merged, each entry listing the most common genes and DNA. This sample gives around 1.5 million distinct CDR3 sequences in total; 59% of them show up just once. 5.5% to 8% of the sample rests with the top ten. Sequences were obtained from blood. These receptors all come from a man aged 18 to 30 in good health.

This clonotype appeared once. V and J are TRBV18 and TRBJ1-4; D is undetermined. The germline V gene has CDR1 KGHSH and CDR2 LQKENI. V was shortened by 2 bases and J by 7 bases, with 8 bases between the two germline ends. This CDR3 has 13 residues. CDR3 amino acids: CASSPFFREKLFF. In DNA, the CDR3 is TGTGCCAGCTCACCATTTTTCCGTGAAAAACTGTTTTTT.

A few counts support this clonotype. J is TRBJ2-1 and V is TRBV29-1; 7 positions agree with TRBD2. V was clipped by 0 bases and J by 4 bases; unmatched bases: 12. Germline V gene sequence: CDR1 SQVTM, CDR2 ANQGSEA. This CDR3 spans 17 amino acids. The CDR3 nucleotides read TGCAGCGTTGAAGATGAGATGGGAGGGACTCTGTACAATGAGCAGTTCTTC. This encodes CSVEDEMGGTLYNEQFF.

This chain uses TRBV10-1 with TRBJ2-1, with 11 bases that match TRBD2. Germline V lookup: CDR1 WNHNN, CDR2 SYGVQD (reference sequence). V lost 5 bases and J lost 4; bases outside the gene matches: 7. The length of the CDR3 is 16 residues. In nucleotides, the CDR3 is TGCGCCAGCAGTTCCTCCGGGACTAGCGGTTACAATGAGCAGTTCTTC. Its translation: CASSSSGTSGYNEQFF.

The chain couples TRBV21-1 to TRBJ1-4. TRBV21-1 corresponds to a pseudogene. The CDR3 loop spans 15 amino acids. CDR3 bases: TGTGCCAGCAGCATGACCGAACCAACTAATGAAAAACTGTTTTTT. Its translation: CASSMTEPTNEKLFF.

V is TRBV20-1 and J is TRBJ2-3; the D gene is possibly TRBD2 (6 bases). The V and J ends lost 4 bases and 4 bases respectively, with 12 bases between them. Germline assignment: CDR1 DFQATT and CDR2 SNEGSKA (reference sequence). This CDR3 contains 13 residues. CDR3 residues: CSAMEGLPDTQYF. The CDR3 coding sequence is TGCAGTGCTATGGAGGGATTGCCAGATACGCAGTATTTT.

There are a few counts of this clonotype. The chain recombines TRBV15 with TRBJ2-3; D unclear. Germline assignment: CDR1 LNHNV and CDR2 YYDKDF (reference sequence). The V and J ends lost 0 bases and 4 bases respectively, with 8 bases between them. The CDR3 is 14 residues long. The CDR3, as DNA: TGTGCCACCAGCAGAGATGACGGATCAGATACGCAGTATTTT. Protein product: CATSRDDGSDTQYF.

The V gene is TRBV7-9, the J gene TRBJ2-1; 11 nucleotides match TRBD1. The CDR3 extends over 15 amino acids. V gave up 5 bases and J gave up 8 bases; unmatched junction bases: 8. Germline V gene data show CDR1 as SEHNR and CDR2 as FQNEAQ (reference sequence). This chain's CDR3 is CASSPGQGAIDEQFF. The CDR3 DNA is TGTGCCAGCAGCCCCGGACAGGGGGCAATTGATGAGCAGTTCTTC.

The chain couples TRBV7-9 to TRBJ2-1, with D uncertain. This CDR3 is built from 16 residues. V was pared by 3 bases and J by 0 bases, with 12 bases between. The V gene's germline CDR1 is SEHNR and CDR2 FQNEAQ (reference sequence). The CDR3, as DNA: TGTGCCAGCAGCTTCTCCCCAGCCAGCTCCTACAATGAGCAGTTCTTC. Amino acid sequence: CASSFSPASSYNEQFF.

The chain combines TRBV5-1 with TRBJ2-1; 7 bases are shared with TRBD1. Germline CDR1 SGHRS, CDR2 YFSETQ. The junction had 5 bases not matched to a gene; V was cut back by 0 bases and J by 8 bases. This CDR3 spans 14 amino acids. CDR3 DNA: TGCGCCAGCAGCTTGGAGGGGGCCCTAGATGAGCAGTTCTTC. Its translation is CASSLEGALDEQFF. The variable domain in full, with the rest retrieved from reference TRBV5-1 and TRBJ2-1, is KAGVTQTPRYLIKTRGQQVTLSCSPISGHRSVSWYQQTPGQGLQFLFEYFSETQRNKGNFPGRFSGRQFSNSRSEMNVSTLELGDSALYLCASSLEGALDEQFFGPGTRLTVL.

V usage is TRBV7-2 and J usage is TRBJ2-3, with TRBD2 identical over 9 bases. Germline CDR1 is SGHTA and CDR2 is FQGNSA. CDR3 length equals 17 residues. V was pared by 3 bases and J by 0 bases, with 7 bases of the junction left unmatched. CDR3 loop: CASSFFGGGASTDTQYF. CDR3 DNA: TGTGCCAGCAGCTTCTTCGGCGGGGGGGCTAGCACAGATACGCAGTATTTT.

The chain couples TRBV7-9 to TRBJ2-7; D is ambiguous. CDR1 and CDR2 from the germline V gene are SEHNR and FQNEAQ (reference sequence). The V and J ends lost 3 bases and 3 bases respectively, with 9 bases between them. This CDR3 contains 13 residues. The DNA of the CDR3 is TGTGCCAGCAGCTTCGATGAGGACTACGAGCAGTACTTC. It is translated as CASSFDEDYEQYF.

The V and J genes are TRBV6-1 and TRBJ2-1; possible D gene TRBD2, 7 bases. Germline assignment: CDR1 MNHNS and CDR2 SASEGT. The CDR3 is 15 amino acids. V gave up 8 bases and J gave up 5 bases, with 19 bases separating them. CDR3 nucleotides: TGTGCCAGCGACCTGGGGGGGGCACTCCACAATGAGCAGTTCTTC. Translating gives CASDLGGALHNEQFF.

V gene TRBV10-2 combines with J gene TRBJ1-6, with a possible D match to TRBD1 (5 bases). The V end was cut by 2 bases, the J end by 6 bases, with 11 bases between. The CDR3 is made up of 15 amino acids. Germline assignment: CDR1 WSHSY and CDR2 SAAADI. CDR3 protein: CASSEGRVGNSPLHF. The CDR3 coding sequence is TGCGCCAGCAGTGAGGGCAGGGTCGGTAATTCACCCCTCCACTTT.

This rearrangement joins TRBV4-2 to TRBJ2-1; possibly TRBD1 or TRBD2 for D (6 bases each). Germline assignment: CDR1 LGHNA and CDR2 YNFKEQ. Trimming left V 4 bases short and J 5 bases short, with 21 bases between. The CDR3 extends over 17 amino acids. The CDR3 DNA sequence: TGTGCCAGCAGCCCGCGAGACGGGGGCAGGGATGACAATGAGCAGTTCTTC. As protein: CASSPRDGGRDDNEQFF.

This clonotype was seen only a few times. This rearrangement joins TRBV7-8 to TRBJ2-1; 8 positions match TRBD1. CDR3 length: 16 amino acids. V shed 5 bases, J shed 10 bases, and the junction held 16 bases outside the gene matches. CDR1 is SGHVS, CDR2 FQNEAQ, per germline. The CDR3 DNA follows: TGTGCCAGCAGCATAGACAGGGGAGGTATATTTCTAGAGCAGTTCTTC. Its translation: CASSIDRGGIFLEQFF.

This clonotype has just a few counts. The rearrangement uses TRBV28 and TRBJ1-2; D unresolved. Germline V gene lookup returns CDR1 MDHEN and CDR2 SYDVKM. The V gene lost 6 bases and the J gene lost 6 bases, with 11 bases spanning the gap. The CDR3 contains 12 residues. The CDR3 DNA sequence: TGTGCCAGCAGACCCTTGACAAATGGCTACACCTTC. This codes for CASRPLTNGYTF.

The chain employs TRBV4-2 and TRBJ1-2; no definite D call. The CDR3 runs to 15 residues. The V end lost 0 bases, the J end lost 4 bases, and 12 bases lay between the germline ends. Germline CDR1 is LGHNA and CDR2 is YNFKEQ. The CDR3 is CASSQDKGAFYGYTF. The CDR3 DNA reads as TGTGCCAGCAGCCAAGATAAGGGAGCCTTCTATGGCTACACCTTC.

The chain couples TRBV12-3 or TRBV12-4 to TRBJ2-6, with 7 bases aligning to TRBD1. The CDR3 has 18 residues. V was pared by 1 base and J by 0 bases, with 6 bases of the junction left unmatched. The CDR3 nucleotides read TGTGCCAGCAGTTTAGGACAGGGAAAAATCTCTGGGGCCAACGTCCTGACTTTC. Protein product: CASSLGQGKISGANVLTF.